The following is a T cell receptor (beta chain) sequence with its context. Clones were read by immunoSEQ multiplex PCR, and TCRdb kept only the in-frame ones, dropping some. Of about 440,000 clones detected, roughly 91% appear once; the ten largest clones hold about 4.1%. CDR1 is SNHLY, CDR2 FYNNEI, per germline. The CDR3 spans 14 residues. With 7 bases clipped from V and 3 bases from J, the junction kept 5 bases outside the gene matches. The data were taken from a study of Ad26.COV2.S vaccination and SARS-CoV-2 variants. The sample's treatment: some 20 received Ad26.COV2.S at low or high dose, single or two shots; roughly five received placebo; per-sample allocation not given. Sampling was done on day 63 after the first vaccine or placebo injection.

The chain recombines TRBV2 with TRBJ2-1; 8 nucleotides align to TRBD2. Sample: peripheral blood, taken in a trial of Ad26.COV2.S vaccine versus placebo. The clonotype comes from a person aged 18 to 59 who received the Ad26.COV2.S COVID-19 vaccine or a placebo. The CDR3 DNA follows: TGTGCCAGCACCGGACTAGCCTACTACAATGAGCAGTTCTTC. It yields the protein CASTGLAYYNEQFF.